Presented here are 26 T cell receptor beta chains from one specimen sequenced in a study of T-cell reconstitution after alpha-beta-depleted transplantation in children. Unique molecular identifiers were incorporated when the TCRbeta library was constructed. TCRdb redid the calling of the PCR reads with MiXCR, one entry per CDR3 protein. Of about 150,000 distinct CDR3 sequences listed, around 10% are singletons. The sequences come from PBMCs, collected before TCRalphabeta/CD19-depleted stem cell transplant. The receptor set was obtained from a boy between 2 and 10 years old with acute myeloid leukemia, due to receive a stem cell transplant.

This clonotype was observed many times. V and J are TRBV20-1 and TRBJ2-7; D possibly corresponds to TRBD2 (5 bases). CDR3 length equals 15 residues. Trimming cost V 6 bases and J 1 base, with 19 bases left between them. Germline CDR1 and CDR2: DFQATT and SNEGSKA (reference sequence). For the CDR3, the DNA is TGCAGTGCCACTACCGGCCAGCGGAGGTCCTACGAGCAGTACTTC. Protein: CSATTGQRRSYEQYF.

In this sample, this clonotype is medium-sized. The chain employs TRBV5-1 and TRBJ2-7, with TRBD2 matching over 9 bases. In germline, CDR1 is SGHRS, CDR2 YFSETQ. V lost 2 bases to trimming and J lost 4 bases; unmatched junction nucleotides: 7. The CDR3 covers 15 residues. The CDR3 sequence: CASSLYSGSLYEQYF. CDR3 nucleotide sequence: TGCGCCAGCAGCTTATATAGCGGGAGCTTGTACGAGCAGTACTTC.

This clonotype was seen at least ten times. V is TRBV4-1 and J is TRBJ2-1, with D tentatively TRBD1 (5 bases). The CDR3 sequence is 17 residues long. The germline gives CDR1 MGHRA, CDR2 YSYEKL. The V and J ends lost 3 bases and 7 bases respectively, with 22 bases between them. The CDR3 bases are TGCGCCAGCAGCCAGGTGCTGGGGCAGAGCCCTAGGAATGAGCAGTTCTTC. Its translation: CASSQVLGQSPRNEQFF.

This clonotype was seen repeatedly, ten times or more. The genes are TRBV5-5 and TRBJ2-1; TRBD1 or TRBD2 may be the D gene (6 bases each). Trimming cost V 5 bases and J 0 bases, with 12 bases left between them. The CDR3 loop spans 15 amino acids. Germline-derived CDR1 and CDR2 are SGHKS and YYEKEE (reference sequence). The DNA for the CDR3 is TGTGCCAGCAGTTACAGGGACTCCTCCTACAATGAGCAGTTCTTC. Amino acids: CASSYRDSSYNEQFF.

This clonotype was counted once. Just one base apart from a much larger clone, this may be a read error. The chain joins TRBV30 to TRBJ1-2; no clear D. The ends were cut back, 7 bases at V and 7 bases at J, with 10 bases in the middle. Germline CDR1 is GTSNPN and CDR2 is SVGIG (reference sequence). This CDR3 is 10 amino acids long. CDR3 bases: TGTGCCTTAAAATGGGTTGGCTACACCTTC. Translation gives CALKWVGYTF.

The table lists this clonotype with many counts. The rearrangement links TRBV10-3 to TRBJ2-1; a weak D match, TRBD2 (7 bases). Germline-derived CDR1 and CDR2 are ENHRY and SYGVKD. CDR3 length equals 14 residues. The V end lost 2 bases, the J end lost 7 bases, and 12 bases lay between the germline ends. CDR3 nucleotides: TGTGCCATCAGTGAGGGGGGGGCCTTAAATGAGCAGTTCTTC. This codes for CAISEGGALNEQFF.

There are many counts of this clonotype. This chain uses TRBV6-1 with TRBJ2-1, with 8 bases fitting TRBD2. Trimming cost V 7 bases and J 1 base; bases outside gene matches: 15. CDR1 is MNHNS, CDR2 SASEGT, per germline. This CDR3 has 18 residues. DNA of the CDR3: TGTGCCAGCACCCAGCGGCCTAGGGCGGGAGGATCCTACAATGAGCAGTTCTTC. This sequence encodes CASTQRPRAGGSYNEQFF.

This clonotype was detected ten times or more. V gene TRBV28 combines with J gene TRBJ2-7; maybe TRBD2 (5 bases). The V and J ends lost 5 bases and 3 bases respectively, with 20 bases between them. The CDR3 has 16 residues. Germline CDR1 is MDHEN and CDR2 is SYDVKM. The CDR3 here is CASSKSGFALDYEQYF. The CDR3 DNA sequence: TGTGCCAGCAGTAAATCGGGGTTCGCCCTGGACTACGAGCAGTACTTC.

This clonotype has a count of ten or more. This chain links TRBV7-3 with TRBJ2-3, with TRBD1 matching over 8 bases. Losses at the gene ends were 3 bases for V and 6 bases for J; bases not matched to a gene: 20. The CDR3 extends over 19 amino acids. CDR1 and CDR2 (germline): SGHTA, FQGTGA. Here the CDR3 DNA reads TGTGCCAGCAGCTTCCACGGCCGAATGCGGACAGGGAAGCGGGATACGCAGTATTTT. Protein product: CASSFHGRMRTGKRDTQYF. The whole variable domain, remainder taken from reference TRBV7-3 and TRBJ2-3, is GAGVSQTPSNKVTEKGKYVELRCDPISGHTALYWYRQSLGQGPEFLIYFQGTGAADDSGLPNDRFFAVRPEGSVSTLKIQRTERGDSAVYLCASSFHGRMRTGKRDTQYFGPGTRLTVL.

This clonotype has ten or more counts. For the CDR3, the DNA is TGTGCCAGCAGCGACCGGGACCGCTACAATGAGCAGTTCTTC. Its translation is CASSDRDRYNEQFF. The chain recombines TRBV11-1 with TRBJ2-1; D may match TRBD1 or TRBD2 (5 bases each). The CDR3 is 14 residues long. Trimming removed 5 bases from V and 3 bases from J, with 11 bases in between. Germline CDR1 is SGHAT and CDR2 is FQDESV (reference sequence).

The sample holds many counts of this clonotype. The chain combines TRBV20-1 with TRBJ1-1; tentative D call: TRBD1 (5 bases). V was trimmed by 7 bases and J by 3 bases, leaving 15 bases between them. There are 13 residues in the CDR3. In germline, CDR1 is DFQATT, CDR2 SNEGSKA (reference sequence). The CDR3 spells CSVKGQGDTEAFF. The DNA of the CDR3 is TGCAGTGTCAAGGGGCAGGGTGACACTGAAGCTTTCTTT.

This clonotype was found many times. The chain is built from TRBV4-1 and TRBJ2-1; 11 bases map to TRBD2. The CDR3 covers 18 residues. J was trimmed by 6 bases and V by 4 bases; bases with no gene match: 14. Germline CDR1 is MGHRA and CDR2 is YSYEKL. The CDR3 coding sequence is TGCGCCAGCAGCCCGCAACTAGCGGGAGTCCTTTTAACCAATGAGCAGTTCTTC. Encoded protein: CASSPQLAGVLLTNEQFF.

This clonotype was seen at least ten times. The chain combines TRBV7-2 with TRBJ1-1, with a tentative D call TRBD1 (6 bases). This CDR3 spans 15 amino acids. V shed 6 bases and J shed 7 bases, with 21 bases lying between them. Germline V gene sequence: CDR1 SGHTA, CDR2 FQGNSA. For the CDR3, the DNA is TGTGCCAGCAGGGGCCTCAGGGGAGGGGGTCATGAAGCTTTCTTT. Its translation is CASRGLRGGGHEAFF.

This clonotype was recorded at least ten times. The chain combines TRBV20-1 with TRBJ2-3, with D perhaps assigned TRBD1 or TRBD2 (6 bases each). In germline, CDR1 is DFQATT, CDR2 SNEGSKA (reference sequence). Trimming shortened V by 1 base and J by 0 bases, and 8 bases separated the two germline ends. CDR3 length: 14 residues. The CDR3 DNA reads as TGCAGTGCTAGAGCGGGGGCAAGCACAGATACGCAGTATTTT. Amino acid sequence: CSARAGASTDTQYF.

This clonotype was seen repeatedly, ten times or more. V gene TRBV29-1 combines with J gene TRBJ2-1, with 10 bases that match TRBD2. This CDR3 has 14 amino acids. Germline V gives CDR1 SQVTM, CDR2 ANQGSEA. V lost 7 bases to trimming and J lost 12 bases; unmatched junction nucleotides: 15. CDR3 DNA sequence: TGCAGCGGTGGGGAAGCTAGCGGGAGATCAGGGCAGTTCTTC. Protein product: CSGGEASGRSGQFF.

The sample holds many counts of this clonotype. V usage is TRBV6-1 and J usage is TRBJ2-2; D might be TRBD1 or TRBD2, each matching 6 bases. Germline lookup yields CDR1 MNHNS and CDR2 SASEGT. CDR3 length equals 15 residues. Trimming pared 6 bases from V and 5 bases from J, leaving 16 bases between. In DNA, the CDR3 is TGTGCCAGCAGATCCCACTTAGGGGGGACCGGGGAGCTGTTTTTT. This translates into CASRSHLGGTGELFF.

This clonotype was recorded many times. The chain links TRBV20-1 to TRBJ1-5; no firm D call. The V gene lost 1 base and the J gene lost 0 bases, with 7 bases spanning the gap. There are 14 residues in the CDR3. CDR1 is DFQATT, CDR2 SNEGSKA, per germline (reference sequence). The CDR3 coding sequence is TGCAGTGCTAGAGCTGTCAATAGCAATCAGCCCCAGCATTTT. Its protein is CSARAVNSNQPQHF.

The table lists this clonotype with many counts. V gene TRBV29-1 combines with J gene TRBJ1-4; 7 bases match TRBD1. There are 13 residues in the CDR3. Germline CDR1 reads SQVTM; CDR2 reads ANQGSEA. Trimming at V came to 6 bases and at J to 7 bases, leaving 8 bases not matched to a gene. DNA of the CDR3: TGCAGCGTAGAACAGGGGTTGGGTGAAAAACTGTTTTTT. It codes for CSVEQGLGEKLFF. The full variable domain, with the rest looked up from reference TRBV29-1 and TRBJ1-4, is SAVISQKPSRDICQRGTSLTIQCQVDSQVTMMFWYRQQPGQSLTLIATANQGSEATYESGFVIDKFPISRPNLTFSTLTVSNMSPEDSSIYLCSVEQGLGEKLFFGSGTQLSVL.

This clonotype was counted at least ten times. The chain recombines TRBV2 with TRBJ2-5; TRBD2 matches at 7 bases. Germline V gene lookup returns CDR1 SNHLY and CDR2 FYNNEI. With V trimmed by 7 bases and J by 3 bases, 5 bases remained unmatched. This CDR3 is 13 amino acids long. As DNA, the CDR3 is TGTGCCAGCACTGACGGGGGGAAAGAGACCCAGTACTTC. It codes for CASTDGGKETQYF.

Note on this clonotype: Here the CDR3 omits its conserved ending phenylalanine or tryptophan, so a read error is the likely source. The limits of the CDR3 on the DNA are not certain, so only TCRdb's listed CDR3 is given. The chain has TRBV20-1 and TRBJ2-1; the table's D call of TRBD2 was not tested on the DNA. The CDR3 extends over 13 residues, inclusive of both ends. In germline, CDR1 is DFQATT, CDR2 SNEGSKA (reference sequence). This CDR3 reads CNARNPAGGSNRV.

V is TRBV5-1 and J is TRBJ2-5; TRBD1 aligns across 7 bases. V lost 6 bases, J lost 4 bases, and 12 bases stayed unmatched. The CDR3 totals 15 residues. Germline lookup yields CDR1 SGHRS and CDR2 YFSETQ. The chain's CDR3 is CASKGAGTVGETQYF. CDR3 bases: TGCGCCAGCAAGGGGGCCGGGACGGTGGGAGAGACCCAGTACTTC.

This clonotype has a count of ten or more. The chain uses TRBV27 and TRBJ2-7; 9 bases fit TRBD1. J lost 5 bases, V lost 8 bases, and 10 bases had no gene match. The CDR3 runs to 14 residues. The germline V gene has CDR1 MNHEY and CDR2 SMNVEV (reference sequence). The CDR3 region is CASSSPGQGHEQYF. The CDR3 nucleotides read TGTGCCAGCTCCTCTCCCGGACAGGGGCACGAGCAGTACTTC.

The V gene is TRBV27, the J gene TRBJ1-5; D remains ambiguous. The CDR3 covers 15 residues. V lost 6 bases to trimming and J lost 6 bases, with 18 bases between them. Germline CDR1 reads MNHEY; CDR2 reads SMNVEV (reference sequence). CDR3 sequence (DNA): TGTGCCAGCAGCCCCTGGATACAACGGGGTCAGCCCCAGCATTTT. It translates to CASSPWIQRGQPQHF.

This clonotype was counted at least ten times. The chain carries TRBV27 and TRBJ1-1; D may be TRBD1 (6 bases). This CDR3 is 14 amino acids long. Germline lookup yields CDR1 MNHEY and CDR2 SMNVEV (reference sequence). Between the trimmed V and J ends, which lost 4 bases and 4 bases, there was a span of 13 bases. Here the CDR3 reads CASSSGAGGTEAFF. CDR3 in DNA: TGTGCCAGCAGTTCGGGGGCGGGGGGCACTGAAGCTTTCTTT.

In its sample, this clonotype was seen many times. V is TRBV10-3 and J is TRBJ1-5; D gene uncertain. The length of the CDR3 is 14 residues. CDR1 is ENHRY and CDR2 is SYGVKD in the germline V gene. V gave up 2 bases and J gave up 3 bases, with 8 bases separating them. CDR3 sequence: CAISEGPHNQPQHF. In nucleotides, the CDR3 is TGTGCCATCAGTGAGGGTCCTCACAATCAGCCCCAGCATTTT.

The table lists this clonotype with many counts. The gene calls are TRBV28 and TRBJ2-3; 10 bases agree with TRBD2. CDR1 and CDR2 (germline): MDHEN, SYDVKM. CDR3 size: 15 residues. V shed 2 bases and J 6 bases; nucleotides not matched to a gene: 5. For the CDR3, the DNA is TGTGCCAGCAGTTTAACTAGCGGGACTTTGGATACGCAGTATTTT. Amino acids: CASSLTSGTLDTQYF.